These T cell receptor beta chains were read from a single sample in a study of OX40 agonist ivuxolimab in advanced cancers. Sequencing used immunoSEQ multiplex PCR; TCRdb keeps in-frame clones, though not all of them. The sample comprises about 61,000 clones, roughly 90% of which are singletons, and 23% rests with the top ten. The input for sequencing was CD4+ or CD8+ T cells sorted from blood, taken in a trial of the OX40 agonist ivuxolimab. All receptors come from an adult with an advanced solid tumor such as melanoma, head and neck, liver or kidney cancer. CDR3s include the opening cysteine and the closing phenylalanine or tryptophan. Fields, in order: V gene, J gene, CDR3 protein.

>TRBV4-1|TRBJ1-1
CASSPVTGETEAFF
>TRBV6-6|TRBJ2-3
CASRNSGTDTQYF
>TRBV4-3|TRBJ2-1
CASSQELAHNEQFF
>TRBV4-1|TRBJ1-5
CASSQEDYSNQPQHF
>TRBV7-2|TRBJ1-6
CASSLMGGFSPLHF
>TRBV4-1|TRBJ2-3
CASSQAPRGRSTDTQYF
>TRBV9|TRBJ2-7
CASSVGGQSYEQYF
>TRBV12-5|TRBJ2-3
CATGLTSGIANTQYF
>TRBV4-3|TRBJ2-3
CASSQDLPGLAGDTQYF
>TRBV6-1|TRBJ1-5
CASTLDEYQPQHF
>TRBV4-2|TRBJ2-1
CASSQSPLAGDLNEQFF
>TRBV2|TRBJ1-2
CASSPPDRGNYGYTF
>TRBV4-3|TRBJ2-2
CASSQDGFGQGTNTGELFF
>TRBV30|TRBJ1-2
CAWRWLGYGYTF
>TRBV9|TRBJ1-6
CASSVGRDRNSPLHF
>TRBV11-3|TRBJ2-1
CASSLDTSPRGSYNEQFF
>TRBV28|TRBJ2-7
CASSLANTYEQYF
>TRBV30|TRBJ1-6
CAWSPGGVSSPLHF
>TRBV5-1|TRBJ1-4
CASSLGGRFTTNEKLFF
>TRBV4-3|TRBJ2-1
CASSQDLAGGPGNEQFF
>TRBV15|TRBJ2-1
CATSPGLAGGPYNEQFF
>TRBV29-1|TRBJ1-2
CSVVNPGTADGYTF
>TRBV5-1|TRBJ2-3
CASSSLSTDTQYF
>TRBV9|TRBJ1-2
CASSAGPGQPLANYGYTF
>TRBV29-1|TRBJ2-7
CSVGDRGPTSYEQYF
>TRBV6-5|TRBJ2-5
CASSYMSETQYF
>TRBV5-1|TRBJ2-1
CASSPHGGNEQFF
>TRBV30|TRBJ2-1
CAWSATSGYNEQFF
>TRBV2|TRBJ1-2
CASIRGVYGYTF
>TRBV6-6|TRBJ1-3
CASSYDSAGLRNTIYF
>TRBV6-1|TRBJ1-2
CASSVDRGNYGYTF
>TRBV9|TRBJ2-1
CASSVTSTNEQFF
>TRBV9|TRBJ2-3
CASSVAAGPHTDTQYF
>TRBV30|TRBJ1-3
CAWSEGVSGNTIYF
>TRBV19|TRBJ1-1
CASSIVGGNTEAFF
>TRBV30|TRBJ2-6
CAWSVLLGAGANVLTF
>TRBV7-2|TRBJ1-1
CASSLFYRRDRNTEAFF
>TRBV4-1|TRBJ2-1
CASSHRLPGQDGDEQFF
>TRBV30|TRBJ2-7
CAWSVLGDEQYF
>TRBV30|TRBJ1-5
CAWSALGQGNQPQHF
>TRBV7-2|TRBJ1-5
CASSLVYKGQKNQPQHF
>TRBV6-5|TRBJ1-4
CASSRGGPEKLFF
>TRBV30|TRBJ2-1
CAWSTGTGADEQFF
>TRBV6-5|TRBJ1-3
CASSYGQSSGNTIYF
>TRBV28|TRBJ1-5
CASTPWGDSNQPQHF
>TRBV7-8|TRBJ2-1
CASSDNRYNEQFF
>TRBV28|TRBJ1-3
CASSLPLVGEGGNTIYF
>TRBV28|TRBJ1-5
CASSSGQGLFSNQPQHF
>TRBV4-3|TRBJ1-1
CASSRVRELNTEAFF
>TRBV4-3|TRBJ1-3
CASSQDRRGQGTGNTIYF
>TRBV29-1|TRBJ1-2
CSVGTGEGYTF